The 15 T cell receptor beta chains listed next were all sequenced from one sample in a study of blood T cell repertoires in COVID-19. Sequencing was performed with immunoSEQ multiplex PCR; in TCRdb, only in-frame clones are kept and a portion is missing. The table records fewer than 400,000 clones, 65% to 90% of them present only once. The sample taken for sequencing was PBMCs or T cells enriched from blood (not recorded which). The receptors originated from a man aged 25 to 45 who had recovered from COVID-19.

This chain connects TRBV3-1 (or the pseudogene TRBV3-2) to TRBJ2-7, with TRBD2 identical over 7 bases. V was pared by 8 bases and J by 10 bases, with 11 bases of the junction left unmatched. This CDR3 has 12 residues. CDR1 is LGHDT and CDR2 is YNNKEL in the germline V gene (reference sequence). The CDR3 here is CASRGDRQGQYF. CDR3 in DNA: TGTGCCAGCCGGGGGGACCGTCAAGGACAGTACTTC.

This clone has only a few counts. The chain uses TRBV30 and TRBJ2-7, with 11 bases matching TRBD2. The junction had 1 base not matched to a gene; V was cut back by 1 base and J by 2 bases. CDR1 and CDR2 (germline): GTSNPN, SVGIG (reference sequence). The CDR3 contains 14 residues. The CDR3 DNA is TGTGCCTGGAGTGCGACTAGCGGGGCCTACGAGCAGTACTTC. As protein: CAWSATSGAYEQYF.

The chain couples TRBV6-5 to TRBJ1-6; the D gene is possibly TRBD1 (6 bases). Trimming pared 0 bases from V and 5 bases from J, leaving 8 bases between. Germline CDR1 and CDR2: MNHEY and SVGAGI. The CDR3 loop spans 15 amino acids. The CDR3 protein is CASSYSGADNSPLHF. As DNA, the CDR3 is TGTGCCAGCAGTTACTCGGGGGCCGATAATTCACCCCTCCACTTT.

The gene calls are TRBV2 and TRBJ2-6; 7 nucleotides align to TRBD2. Germline V CDR1 and CDR2: SNHLY, FYNNEI. J was trimmed by 8 bases and V by 10 bases; bases with no gene match: 17. CDR3 size: 16 residues. The CDR3 coding sequence is TGTGCCACCGACCGGGAGGCAGCTTTGGGGTCCAACGTCCTGACTTTC. Translated, it gives CATDREAALGSNVLTF.

This chain uses TRBV6-2 or TRBV6-3 with TRBJ2-7, with 7 bases lining up with TRBD2. CDR1 MNHEY and CDR2 SVGEGT come from the germline V gene. The CDR3 extends over 18 amino acids. The V gene end was trimmed by 0 bases and the J gene end by 0 bases; junction bases not matched to a gene: 11. CDR3 in DNA: TGTGCCAGCAGTTACTCGACCCTGGCTAGCGGTAGCTCCTACGAGCAGTACTTC. Protein: CASSYSTLASGSSYEQYF.

In its sample, this clone was seen once. This chain connects TRBV9 to TRBJ2-3; TRBD2 matches at 9 bases. Germline CDR1 SGDLS, CDR2 YYNGEE. V was pared by 3 bases and J by 6 bases, with 5 bases of the junction left unmatched. The CDR3 is 14 residues long. The CDR3: CASSGTSVGDTQYF. The CDR3 nucleotides are TGTGCCAGCAGCGGGACTAGCGTGGGGGATACGCAGTATTTT.

The J gene is TRBJ2-5, the V gene TRBV10-3, with D tentatively TRBD1 (5 bases). CDR1 ENHRY and CDR2 SYGVKD come from the germline V gene. The germline V and J ends were trimmed by 3 bases and 5 bases, with 10 bases remaining between them. CDR3 length: 13 amino acids. The CDR3 sequence: CAISERGGETQYF. The CDR3 region has the DNA TGTGCCATCAGTGAAAGGGGTGGGGAGACCCAGTACTTC.

This chain links TRBV4-2 with TRBJ1-2, with D perhaps matching TRBD1 (6 bases). V was clipped by 3 bases and J by 2 bases, with 13 bases between them. Looked up from germline, CDR1 is LGHNA and CDR2 is YNFKEQ. CDR3 length equals 15 residues. The CDR3 here is CASSHPGTPNYGYTF. In DNA, the CDR3 is TGTGCCAGCAGCCATCCCGGGACACCGAACTATGGCTACACCTTC.

CDR3 bases: TGCGCCAGCAGCCAAGCTGCAGAAAACTCCTACGAGCAGTACTTC. This encodes CASSQAAENSYEQYF. The chain carries TRBV4-1 and TRBJ2-7; no reliable D call. Between the trimmed V and J ends, which lost 1 base and 0 bases, there was a span of 10 bases. Germline loops: CDR1 MGHRA, CDR2 YSYEKL. CDR3 size: 15 residues.

V gene TRBV10-3 combines with J gene TRBJ1-5, with 10 bases aligning to TRBD1. The CDR3 contains 14 residues. Trimming removed 6 bases from V and 6 bases from J; junction bases left unmatched: 5. Germline V CDR1 and CDR2: ENHRY, SYGVKD. In DNA form, the CDR3 reads TGTGCCATCAGCGGGACAGGGGATGGTCAGCCCCAGCATTTT. This sequence encodes CAISGTGDGQPQHF.

The count of this clone is one. The rearrangement links TRBV24-1 to TRBJ2-5, with TRBD1 as a possible D gene (6 bases). This CDR3 contains 14 residues. V was cut by 5 bases and J by 0 bases, with 9 bases left in between. Germline CDR1 and CDR2: KGHDR and SFDVKD. The CDR3 DNA reads TGTGCCACCAGTGGACAGGTCTACCAAGAGACCCAGTACTTC. Encoded protein: CATSGQVYQETQYF.

The V gene is TRBV6-5, the J gene TRBJ1-1; 7 positions agree with TRBD1. CDR1 is MNHEY, CDR2 SVGAGI, per germline. Unmatched junction bases numbered 11, after V lost 6 bases and J lost 10 bases. CDR3 length: 13 amino acids. CDR3 bases: TGTGCCAGCAGGCAAAGTCGGACAGGAAGAGCTTTCTTT. Amino acids: CASRQSRTGRAFF.

V usage is TRBV11-3 and J usage is TRBJ2-5; no clear D. Per the germline V gene, CDR1 is SGHNT and CDR2 is YENEEA. The CDR3 loop spans 13 amino acids. V lost 5 bases to trimming and J lost 3 bases, with 10 bases between them. DNA of the CDR3: TGTGCCAGCAGCCTAACCGCTAAAGAGACCCAGTACTTC. This gives the protein CASSLTAKETQYF. Full variable domain (rest looked up from reference TRBV11-3 and TRBJ2-5): EAGVVQSPRYKIIEKKQPVAFWCNPISGHNTLYWYLQNLGQGPELLIRYENEEAVDDSQLPKDRFSAERLKGVDSTLKIQPAELGDSAVYLCASSLTAKETQYFGPGTRLLVL.

The chain carries TRBV6-5 and TRBJ1-2, with D possibly TRBD1 on 6 matching bases. Trimming took off 6 bases at V and 4 bases at J, with 15 bases between the two ends. Germline V gene lookup returns CDR1 MNHEY and CDR2 SVGAGI. This CDR3 is built from 14 residues. The CDR3 loop is CASRQGEGGYGYTF. The CDR3 coding sequence is TGTGCCAGCAGACAGGGTGAGGGCGGCTATGGCTACACCTTC.

The chain couples TRBV29-1 to TRBJ2-2; 10 bases align to TRBD1. Germline trimming cut 5 bases from V and 3 bases from J; bases unmatched to any gene: 15. Germline CDR1 is SQVTM and CDR2 is ANQGSEA. This CDR3 is built from 18 residues. The CDR3 loop reads CSVRPLEDRGSDTGELFF. The CDR3 nucleotides are TGCAGCGTTCGACCCCTAGAGGACAGGGGGTCTGACACCGGGGAGCTGTTTTTT.